The T cell receptor (beta chain) described here comes from a study of identical twins. Whole-study findings and limits: It was out-of-frame TCR alpha sharing in monozygotic twins that models underestimated. Partial confounding of zero-insertion analyses by invariant MAIT and iNKT cells was possible. Cord blood's abundant beta clonotypes had fewer insertions, unlike memory repertoires. Some out-of-frame alpha sequences were shared by twins, and these showed excess low generation probability.

Via MiXCR, TCRdb re-called the 5' RACE reads, giving one row per CDR3 protein. The profile covers 450,000 to 650,000 distinct CDR3 sequences, with roughly 15% appearing a single time and about 0.47% taken by the ten largest. The sample holds a few counts of this clonotype. No antigen is known for it. These data were likewise used in another study, on yellow fever vaccine responses in identical twins.

The sample taken for sequencing was CD4+ T cells sorted from blood. This receptor was identified in a woman aged 18-35 years in good health.

This CDR3 reads CASKRGTSYEQYV. CDR3 DNA sequence: TGTGCCAGCAAAAGGGGGACCTCCTACGAGCAGTACGTC. This chain joins TRBV6-1 and TRBJ2-7, with D possibly matching TRBD1 (6 bases). This CDR3 has 13 residues. The germline V and J ends were trimmed by 7 bases and 0 bases, with 10 bases remaining between them. The V gene's germline CDR1 is MNHNS and CDR2 SASEGT.